The 20 T cell receptor beta chains presented below share a single source sample, sequenced in a study of cytomegalovirus exposure and HLA in healthy donors. The primer mix had 60 Vbeta and 13 Jbeta primers. Here immunoSEQ multiplex PCR was the method, and the copy in TCRdb shows in-frame clones only, minus some. The sample has 150,000 to 200,000 clones; about 80% are singletons. Source material: PBMCs. These receptors originate from a woman aged 30 to 39 in good health and CMV-seropositive.

In the case of this clone: The same CDR3 can be traced to other DNA sequences in this sample. The rearrangement links TRBV27 to TRBJ1-5; TRBD1 agrees at 9 bases. Trimming cost V 5 bases and J 0 bases; bases outside gene matches: 2. The germline CDR1 and CDR2 sequences are MNHEY and SMNVEV (reference sequence). The CDR3 covers 15 residues. CDR3 nucleotides: TGTGCCAGCAGTCCGACAGGGGGTAGCAATCAGCCCCAGCATTTT. Protein sequence: CASSPTGGSNQPQHF.

V and J are TRBV27 and TRBJ2-2; D ambiguous. V was shortened by 3 bases and J by 2 bases, with 10 bases between the two germline ends. This CDR3 region has 15 residues. The V gene's germline CDR1 is MNHEY and CDR2 SMNVEV (reference sequence). CDR3 sequence reads: CASSLRESNTGELFF. As DNA, the CDR3 is TGTGCCAGCAGTTTGCGAGAGAGTAACACCGGGGAGCTGTTTTTT.

Points on this clone: The junction differs from germline at one of its ends, possibly a read error. This chain links TRBV7-9 with TRBJ2-7, with 11 bases identical to TRBD1. The germline gives CDR1 SEHNR, CDR2 FQNEAQ (reference sequence). The CDR3 has 19 amino acids. CDR3 loop: CSSSSTTSPGTGGPYEQYF. In DNA, the CDR3 is TGTTCCAGCAGCTCGACAACATCTCCCGGGACAGGGGGTCCCTACGAGCAGTACTTC.

The V and J genes are TRBV4-3 and TRBJ1-1, with D hard to call. The CDR3 runs 15 residues. V was cut by 0 bases and J by 6 bases, with 14 bases left in between. Germline CDR1 LGHNA, CDR2 YSLEER. CDR3 sequence: CASSQDQIYHAEAFF. CDR3 coding DNA: TGCGCCAGCAGCCAAGACCAGATATACCACGCTGAAGCTTTCTTT.

The chain couples TRBV5-1 to TRBJ2-2, with D possibly being TRBD2 (5 bases). The germline V gene encodes CDR1 SGHRS and CDR2 YFSETQ. The CDR3 totals 13 residues. V shed 5 bases and J shed 6 bases, with 11 bases lying between them. CDR3 residues: CASRGDLAGELFF. As DNA, the CDR3 is TGCGCCAGCAGGGGAGACCTGGCCGGGGAGCTGTTTTTT.

V is TRBV28 and J is TRBJ1-5; TRBD1 might be the D (6 bases). V was trimmed by 5 bases and J by 4 bases, leaving 15 bases between them. The CDR3 runs 15 residues. The germline CDR1 and CDR2 sequences are MDHEN and SYDVKM. DNA of the CDR3: TGTGCCAGCAGTCCAGGGACAAGGGGTAATCAGCCCCAGCATTTT. Translation gives CASSPGTRGNQPQHF.

Here the CDR3 reads CASSFTENTEAFF. The CDR3 nucleotides are TGTGCCAGCAGCTTTACAGAGAACACTGAAGCTTTCTTT. The rearrangement links TRBV7-9 to TRBJ1-1; unclear D gene. Trimming stripped 3 bases from V and 1 base from J, with 6 bases between. Looked up from germline, CDR1 is SEHNR and CDR2 is FQNEAQ (reference sequence). The CDR3 spans 13 residues. Filled out from reference TRBV7-9 and TRBJ1-1, the complete variable domain reads DTGVSQNPRHKITKRGQNVTFRCDPISEHNRLYWYRQTLGQGPEFLTYFQNEAQLEKSRLLSDRFSAERPKGSFSTLEIQRTEQGDSAMYLCASSFTENTEAFFGQGTRLTVV.

In this sample, this clone turned up once. This chain uses TRBV5-8 with TRBJ1-2, with TRBD1 identical over 9 bases. The CDR3 has 16 residues. Germline CDR1 reads SGHTS; CDR2 reads YDEGEE. J lost 6 bases, V lost 3 bases, and 12 bases had no gene match. In DNA form, the CDR3 reads TGTGCCAGCAGCTGGCGGGACAGGGCGACGGAAAATGGCTACACCTTC. Its translation is CASSWRDRATENGYTF.

This clone has just a few counts. J is TRBJ1-1 and V is TRBV5-6; maybe TRBD1 (5 bases). The CDR3 runs 15 residues. Trimming removed 0 bases from V and 5 bases from J, with 14 bases in between. CDR1 is SGHDT and CDR2 is YYEEEE in the germline V gene. As DNA, the CDR3 is TGTGCCAGCAGCTTGGCCCTGAGGGAGGGGACTGAAGCTTTCTTT. This encodes CASSLALREGTEAFF.

This clone was seen just once. The chain couples TRBV18 to TRBJ1-2; 9 bases are a match to TRBD1. Germline lookup yields CDR1 KGHSH and CDR2 LQKENI. The V segment lost 3 bases and the J segment 4 bases; nucleotides outside the gene matches: 6. The CDR3 contains 15 residues. CDR3 sequence (DNA): TGTGCCAGCTCACCCGGGACAGGGATCGCCTATGGCTACACCTTC. The encoded protein is CASSPGTGIAYGYTF.

The chain couples TRBV7-8 to TRBJ2-7; D is uncertain. This CDR3 region has 13 residues. The germline V gene encodes CDR1 SGHVS and CDR2 FQNEAQ. V was pared by 5 bases and J by 0 bases, with 8 bases between. CDR3 residues: CASSLIDSYEQYF. CDR3 DNA sequence: TGTGCCAGCAGCCTAATTGACTCCTACGAGCAGTACTTC.

The gene calls are TRBV5-5 and TRBJ1-6; possible D gene TRBD1, 5 bases. Germline V gene data show CDR1 as SGHKS and CDR2 as YYEKEE (reference sequence). V lost 0 bases and J lost 5, with 9 bases in between. This CDR3 region has 15 residues. CDR3 amino acids: CASSLETADNSPLHF. The CDR3 bases are TGTGCCAGCAGCTTGGAGACAGCCGATAATTCACCCCTCCACTTT.

This chain links TRBV6-5 with TRBJ1-1, with 11 bases that match TRBD1. The CDR3 runs 14 residues. With V trimmed by 6 bases and J by 3 bases, 3 bases remained unmatched. The germline CDR1 and CDR2 sequences are MNHEY and SVGAGI. CDR3: CASRRTGGYTEAFF. The CDR3 nucleotides read TGTGCCAGCAGAAGGACAGGGGGCTACACTGAAGCTTTCTTT.

J is TRBJ2-3 and V is TRBV7-2; TRBD1 might be the D (5 bases). The CDR3 runs to 14 residues. Germline V lookup: CDR1 SGHTA, CDR2 FQGNSA. Trimming removed 5 bases at V and 6 bases at J, with 15 bases between. CDR3 coding DNA: TGTGCCAGCAGCGAATCAGACAGTTACGATACGCAGTATTTT. This gives the protein CASSESDSYDTQYF.

The V and J genes are TRBV25-1 and TRBJ2-5; possibly TRBD1 for D (6 bases). The J call may not be correct, given that the DNA end is closer to TRBJ2-7. Germline V gives CDR1 MGHDK, CDR2 SYGVNS. This CDR3 has 16 residues. The CDR3 protein is CASSAPGTHVPYEQYF. In DNA form, the CDR3 reads TGTGCCAGCAGTGCACCCGGGACACATGTACCCTACGAGCAGTACTTC.

This chain uses TRBV7-9 with TRBJ1-5; possible D gene TRBD1, 6 bases. Between the trimmed V and J ends, which lost 2 bases and 10 bases, there was a span of 18 bases. Germline CDR1 reads SEHNR; CDR2 reads FQNEAQ (reference sequence). The CDR3 extends over 15 amino acids. Here the CDR3 reads CASSLRDIPQYPQHF. Here the CDR3 DNA reads TGTGCCAGCAGCTTAAGGGACATTCCCCAGTATCCCCAGCATTTT. Using reference TRBV7-9 and TRBJ1-5 for the parts outside the CDR3, the full variable domain is DTGVSQNPRHKITKRGQNVTFRCDPISEHNRLYWYRQTLGQGPEFLTYFQNEAQLEKSRLLSDRFSAERPKGSFSTLEIQRTEQGDSAMYLCASSLRDIPQYPQHFGDGTRLSIL.

This chain connects TRBV4-1 to TRBJ1-1; the D is unclear. Between the trimmed V and J ends, which lost 2 bases and 1 base, there was a span of 11 bases. The CDR3 covers 15 residues. Germline lookup yields CDR1 MGHRA and CDR2 YSYEKL. The CDR3: CASSQTDVRNTEAFF. The CDR3 nucleotides are TGCGCCAGCAGCCAAACAGACGTAAGGAACACTGAAGCTTTCTTT.

The chain uses TRBV28 and TRBJ1-2, with D possibly TRBD1 on 6 matching bases. CDR3 size: 15 residues. V lost 3 bases and J lost 8, with 19 bases in between. Germline lookup yields CDR1 MDHEN and CDR2 SYDVKM. CDR3 DNA sequence: TGTGCCAGCAGTTTGCCGTCCCCGGGACAAGGAGGCTACACCTTC. Its translation is CASSLPSPGQGGYTF.

There are a few counts of this clone. The V and J genes are TRBV4-3 and TRBJ1-4, with TRBD1 identical over 8 bases. The CDR3 covers 15 residues. The V and J ends lost 4 bases and 7 bases, in that order; junction bases with no gene match: 8. Looked up from germline, CDR1 is LGHNA and CDR2 is YSLEER. Here the CDR3 DNA reads TGCGCCAGCAGCCGAGGACAGGGTTTAGCTGAAAAACTGTTTTTT. This sequence encodes CASSRGQGLAEKLFF.

This clone was seen only once. Its ends do not fully match the called genes, so a read error is possible. The chain employs TRBV6-5 and TRBJ1-2; no reliable D call. Germline V gives CDR1 MNHEY, CDR2 SVGAGI. CDR3 length: 14 residues. In DNA form, the CDR3 reads TGTGCCGGCAGTTATCGAGAAAGAGGCTATGGCTACACCTTC. The encoded protein is CAGSYRERGYGYTF.